These 8 T cell receptor beta chains came from one sample sequenced in a study. TCRdb independently ran MiXCR on the 5' RACE reads; one entry per CDR3 protein. This table has approximately 8,900 distinct CDR3 sequences, over 25% appearing once. Source material: naive CD4+ T cells sorted from a lymph node. The subset here: naive CD4+ T cells, CD4+CD45RA+CD25-. The source is a female donor with breast cancer.

Concerning this clonotype itself: A junction end diverges from the germline sequence, so it may reflect a read error. This rearrangement joins TRBV20-1 to TRBJ2-7; the D is unclear. Germline CDR1 and CDR2: DFQATT and SNEGSKA (reference sequence). The CDR3 loop spans 12 amino acids. The CDR3 DNA follows: TGCAGTGCTAGTCAGCCTTCCTACGAGCAGTGCTTC. Amino acids: CSASQPSYEQCF.

This clonotype is medium-sized. V is TRBV20-1 and J is TRBJ2-7; 9 bases agree with TRBD2. Germline CDR1 and CDR2: DFQATT and SNEGSKA (reference sequence). After removal of 5 bases from V and 2 bases from J, the junction contained 7 bases not matched to a gene. The CDR3 has 14 residues. This CDR3 reads CSAVLAGNTYEQYF. DNA of the CDR3: TGCAGTGCTGTCCTAGCGGGAAACACCTACGAGCAGTACTTC.

This clonotype was found a few times. The chain couples TRBV6-5 to TRBJ1-1, with D unresolved. The CDR3 is 13 amino acids. Trimming took 4 bases from V and 1 from J, leaving 7 bases between them. Germline CDR1 MNHEY, CDR2 SVGAGI. As DNA, the CDR3 is TGTGCCAGCAGTTTACAGAGGAACACTGAAGCTTTCTTT. It encodes CASSLQRNTEAFF.

The chain has TRBV6-1 and TRBJ2-3; 8 bases align to TRBD2. Germline values: CDR1 MNHNS, CDR2 SASEGT. The CDR3 totals 11 residues. V trimming: 8 bases; J trimming: 11 bases; junction bases outside the gene matches: 6. The CDR3 region has the DNA TGTGCCAGCGGACTAGCCCCTGTGCAGTATTTT. Encoded protein: CASGLAPVQYF.

This clonotype turned up a few times. The chain recombines TRBV24-1 with TRBJ1-1; D is unclear. This CDR3 is built from 14 residues. Germline CDR1 and CDR2: KGHDR and SFDVKD. Trimming cost V 9 bases and J 2 bases, with 15 bases left between them. CDR3 coding DNA: TGTGCCACCGTCGGTCCCGGATCAAACACTGAAGCTTTCTTT. This gives the protein CATVGPGSNTEAFF.

This clonotype counts as large. This chain links TRBV12-3 or TRBV12-4 with TRBJ1-2; D unresolved. The V gene lost 3 bases and the J gene lost 4 bases, with 9 bases spanning the gap. The CDR3 spans 13 residues. This chain's CDR3 is CASSFGKGYGYTF. The CDR3 DNA reads TGTGCCAGCAGTTTTGGGAAAGGCTATGGCTACACCTTC.

This clonotype was detected only a few times. The genes are TRBV5-1 and TRBJ2-7; 13 bases agree with TRBD2. Germline V lookup: CDR1 SGHRS, CDR2 YFSETQ. This CDR3 region has 15 residues. V dropped 3 bases and J dropped 5; count of bases not matched to a gene: 5. CDR3 bases: TGCGCCAGCAGCTGGACTAGCGGGAGTATTAACGAGCAGTACTTC. This gives the protein CASSWTSGSINEQYF.

This clonotype is medium-sized in the sample. The CDR3 bases are TGCGCCAGCAGCCGAAGGGACGGACAAGAGACCCAGTACTTC. This codes for CASSRRDGQETQYF. The V call is TRBV4-3, the J call TRBJ2-5; D is possibly TRBD1 or TRBD2 (5 bases each). Germline-derived CDR1 and CDR2 are LGHNA and YSLEER. V was pared by 4 bases and J by 2 bases, with 11 bases between. The CDR3 consists of 14 residues.